This T cell receptor (beta chain) emerged from a study of blood T cell repertoires in COVID-19. Study overall: Samples representing acute and convalescent COVID-19 were sourced from the United States, Italy and Spain. In each case, the material was cDNA or gDNA derived from T cells, B-cell-depleted T cells, or PBMCs.

The CDR3 consists of 14 residues. Losses at the gene ends were 2 bases for V and 6 bases for J; bases not matched to a gene: 5. Looked up from germline, CDR1 is KGHSH and CDR2 is LQKENI. As processed by the authors: Nucleated cell number was recorded as an estimate derived from reference gene primer amplification. The assay was immunoSEQ multiplex PCR, and TCRdb's table has in-frame clones only and misses some. That table furnishes V, J and clone size, whereas the DNA furnished D and trimming. The data hold some 150,000 clones, with 82% observed a single time. The chain combines TRBV18 with TRBJ1-1; 8 bases match TRBD1. The TCR sequence derives from a woman in her 70s with acute or convalescent COVID-19. Input material: peripheral blood. The CDR3 region is CASSPETGVPEAFF. The CDR3 DNA sequence: TGTGCCAGCTCACCAGAGACAGGGGTGCCTGAAGCTTTCTTT.